The clone carrying this T cell receptor beta chain was seen many times. The antigen remains unidentified. This beta chain is an unintended read in a library built for alpha chains; its size means little. Time point in this sample: sample taken at primary tumor resection. Whole RNA from tumor, nontumor lung or frozen PBMC was sequenced unsorted. This entry is derived from a study of spatial heterogeneity in lung cancer. Study-wide background: Within raw reads, each unique TCR and UMI combination appeared on average more than ten times. Study-level findings and limits: Expanded alpha and beta TCR counts within tumors tracked tumor mutation counts.

TCRdb called the 5' RACE reads again in MiXCR, with one record for every CDR3 protein. The sample includes roughly 9,000 distinct CDR3 sequences, around 6.3% of them seen just once. The J segment lost 3 bases and the V segment lost 7 bases, leaving 4 bases of the junction unmatched. Looked up from germline, CDR1 is MDHEN and CDR2 is SYDVKM. The CDR3 spans 14 residues. This TCR derives from a male donor with early-stage non-small cell lung cancer. The chain uses TRBV28 and TRBJ2-4; 9 bases fit TRBD1. Source: lung tumor tissue, taken at surgery. CDR3 bases: TGTGCCAGCAAGACAGGGGGACTCAAAAACATTCAGTACTTC. This encodes CASKTGGLKNIQYF.